A selection of T cell receptor beta chains follows, all from one sample in a study of T cells in localized non-small cell lung cancer. The data were produced by immunoSEQ multiplex PCR, yet TCRdb's version contains in-frame clones alone and is incomplete. Counted here are around 41,000 clones, roughly nine tenths occurring once; the ten biggest clones make up 10% to 13%. Sequenced here: PBMCs, sampled before any cancer treatment. The origin of the receptors is a woman aged 35 to 75 with stage II lung adenocarcinoma. Both conserved end residues are part of each CDR3. Fields, in order: V gene, J gene, clone size, D gene, CDR3 DNA, CDR3 protein. D genes are given only for firm matches. Some rows mark clone size as missing; the rest say once, few, many or name a class of expanded clone.

TRBV6-1	TRBJ1-5	NA	NA	TGTGCCAGCAGTGAAGCGGGGCAGGGCAGCCTGCCCCAGCATTTT	CASSEAGQGSLPQHF
TRBV15	TRBJ2-3	NA	NA	TGTGCCACCAGCGAGGCAGATACGCAGTATTTT	CATSEADTQYF
TRBV9	TRBJ2-7	few	NA	TGTGCCAGCAGCGCAGGGACGGAGACCTACGAGCAGTACTTC	CASSAGTETYEQYF
TRBV28	TRBJ1-4	NA	NA	TGTGCCAGCACCCGAGGGCCGACTAATGAAAAACTGTTTTTT	CASTRGPTNEKLFF
TRBV6-5	TRBJ2-3	NA	NA	TGTGCCAGCAGAAACAACGTAGATACGCAGTATTTT	CASRNNVDTQYF
TRBV12-5	TRBJ1-1	NA	TRBD1	TGTGCTAGTGGTTTAGGACAGGGTCTGAACACTGAAGCTTTCTTT	CASGLGQGLNTEAFF
TRBV2	TRBJ2-1	NA	TRBD2	TGTGCCGCAAAAGCGGGACCCTTGGCAGGGAATGAGCAGTTCTTC	CAAKAGPLAGNEQFF
TRBV14	TRBJ2-4	NA	NA	TGTGCCAGCAGCCTCTCAGGAGGAACGGGGACCAAAAACATTCAGTACTTC	CASSLSGGTGTKNIQYF
TRBV4-1	TRBJ1-2	NA	NA	TGCGCCAGCAGCCAACCGTTACTCGTAGGGGGTGGGGATGGCTACACCTTC	CASSQPLLVGGGDGYTF
TRBV7-2	TRBJ1-4	NA	NA	TGTGCCAGCAGCCCGGTTTCGGCTAATGAAAAACTGTTTTTT	CASSPVSANEKLFF
TRBV9	TRBJ2-7	NA	TRBD2	TGTGCCAGCAGCCCCCGGACTAGCGGAACCTACGAGCAGTACTTC	CASSPRTSGTYEQYF
TRBV5-8	TRBJ1-1	NA	NA	TGTGCCAGCAGCTTGGGGCAGGGTTTGAACACTGAAGCTTTCTTT	CASSLGQGLNTEAFF
TRBV5-1	TRBJ1-4	NA	NA	TGCGCCAGCAGCTTCCTGGACAGTACTGAAAAACTGTTTTTT	CASSFLDSTEKLFF
TRBV10-2	TRBJ2-3	NA	TRBD2	TGCGCCAGCCGAGATTCGACTAGCGGGAGGAACGCGCAGTATTTT	CASRDSTSGRNAQYF
TRBV6-5	TRBJ1-2	NA	NA	TGTGCCAGCACCCAACCGGAGGATAACTATGGCTACACCTTC	CASTQPEDNYGYTF
TRBV23-1	TRBJ1-5	NA	TRBD1	TGCGCCAGCACCCTACGGGACAGAAATCAGCCCCAGCATTTT	CASTLRDRNQPQHF
TRBV10-3	TRBJ1-6	NA	TRBD1	TGTGCCATCAGTGACGCAGGGGGCACTTCACCCCTCCACTTT	CAISDAGGTSPLHF
TRBV7-7	TRBJ2-5	NA	NA	TGTGCCAGCAGCTTCAGCGGGCAAGAGACCCAGTACTTC	CASSFSGQETQYF
TRBV7-9	TRBJ1-1	once	TRBD1	TGTGCCAGCAGCTTAGGGGACAGGGGGGTTTTCTTT	CASSLGDRGVFF
TRBV10-1	TRBJ1-1	NA	NA	TGCGCCAGCAGTGAGACCAGGGAGTACACTGAAGCTTTCTTT	CASSETREYTEAFF
TRBV15	TRBJ2-5	NA	NA	TGTGCCACCAGCAGAACCCTCCAAGAGACCCAGTACTTC	CATSRTLQETQYF
TRBV5-6	TRBJ1-1	NA	NA	TGTGCCAGCAGCTTGCGAGGGGTCGTGGGAGCTTTCTTT	CASSLRGVVGAFF
TRBV25-1	TRBJ1-6	NA	NA	TGTGCCAGCAGTGACCCGGAGGGAGGTGCGAATTCACCCCTCCACTTT	CASSDPEGGANSPLHF
TRBV19	TRBJ2-5	NA	NA	TGTGCCAGTAGTATAGTAGGGGGGGGCCTGGGAGAGACCCAGTACTTC	CASSIVGGGLGETQYF
TRBV5-1	TRBJ2-2	NA	NA	TGCGCCAGCAGCTCCCGGTCGGCCGGGGAGCTGTTTTTT	CASSSRSAGELFF
TRBV6-5	TRBJ1-1	NA	NA	TGTGCCAGCAGTTACTCTCCGGACCCGAACACTGAAGCTTTCTTT	CASSYSPDPNTEAFF
TRBV2	TRBJ2-2	NA	TRBD1	TGTGCCAGCAGTGAACTAGGGACAGGGAACACCGGGGAGCTGTTTTTT	CASSELGTGNTGELFF
TRBV6-6	TRBJ2-5	NA	NA	TGTGCCAGCAGTTACGGCGGGGCACGAGAGACCCAGTACTTC	CASSYGGARETQYF
TRBV6-5	TRBJ2-3	NA	NA	TGTGCCAGCAGTTACCACTGGGGTACAGATACGCAGTATTTT	CASSYHWGTDTQYF
TRBV4-2	TRBJ1-5	NA	NA	TGTGCCAGCAGCCAGGGCCGAAATAGCAATCAGCCCCAGCATTTT	CASSQGRNSNQPQHF